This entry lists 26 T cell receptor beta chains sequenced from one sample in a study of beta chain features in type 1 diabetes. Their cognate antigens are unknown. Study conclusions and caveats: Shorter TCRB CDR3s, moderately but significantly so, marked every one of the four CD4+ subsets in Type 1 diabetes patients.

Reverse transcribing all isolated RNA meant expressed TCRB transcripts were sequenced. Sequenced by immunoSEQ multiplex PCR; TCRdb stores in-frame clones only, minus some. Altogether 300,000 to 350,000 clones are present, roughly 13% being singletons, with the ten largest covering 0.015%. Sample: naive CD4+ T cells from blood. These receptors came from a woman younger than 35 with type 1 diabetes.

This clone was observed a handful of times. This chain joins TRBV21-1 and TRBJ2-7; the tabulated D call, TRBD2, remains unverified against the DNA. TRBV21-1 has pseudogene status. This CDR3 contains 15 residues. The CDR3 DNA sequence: TGTGCCAGCACCCGAGGGGCGGGAGAGGCCCCTACGCAGTACGTC. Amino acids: CASTRGAGEAPTQYV.

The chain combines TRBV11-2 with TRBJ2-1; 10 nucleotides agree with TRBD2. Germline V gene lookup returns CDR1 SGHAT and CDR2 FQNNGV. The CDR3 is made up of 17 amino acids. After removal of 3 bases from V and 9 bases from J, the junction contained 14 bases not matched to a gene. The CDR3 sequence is CASSLNQAGGPPGEQFF. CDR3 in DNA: TGTGCCAGCAGCTTGAACCAAGCGGGAGGGCCACCGGGTGAGCAGTTCTTC.

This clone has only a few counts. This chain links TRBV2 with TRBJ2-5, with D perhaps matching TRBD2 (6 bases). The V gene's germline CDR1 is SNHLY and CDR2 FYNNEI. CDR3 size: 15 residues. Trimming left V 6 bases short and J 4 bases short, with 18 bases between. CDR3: CASSGRTNLLETQYF. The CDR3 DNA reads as TGTGCCAGCAGCGGTAGGACTAACCTTCTAGAGACCCAGTACTTC.

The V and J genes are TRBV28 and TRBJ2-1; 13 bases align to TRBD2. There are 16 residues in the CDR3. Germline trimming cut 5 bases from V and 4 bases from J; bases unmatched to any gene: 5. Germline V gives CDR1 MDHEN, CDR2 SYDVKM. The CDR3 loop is CASSKLAGGLYNEQFF. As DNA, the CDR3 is TGTGCCAGCAGTAAACTAGCGGGAGGGTTGTACAATGAGCAGTTCTTC.

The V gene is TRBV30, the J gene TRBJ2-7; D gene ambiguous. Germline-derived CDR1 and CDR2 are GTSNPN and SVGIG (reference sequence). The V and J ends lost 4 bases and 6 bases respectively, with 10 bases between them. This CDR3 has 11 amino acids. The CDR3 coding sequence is TGTGCCTGGATTGCGGAGTCCGAGCAGTACTTC. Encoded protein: CAWIAESEQYF.

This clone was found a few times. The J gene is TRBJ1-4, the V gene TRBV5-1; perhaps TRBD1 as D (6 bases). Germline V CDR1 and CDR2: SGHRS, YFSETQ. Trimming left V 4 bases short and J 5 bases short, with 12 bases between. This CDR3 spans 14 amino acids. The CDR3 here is CASSADRQNEKLFF. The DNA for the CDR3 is TGCGCCAGCAGCGCGGACAGACAAAATGAAAAACTGTTTTTT.

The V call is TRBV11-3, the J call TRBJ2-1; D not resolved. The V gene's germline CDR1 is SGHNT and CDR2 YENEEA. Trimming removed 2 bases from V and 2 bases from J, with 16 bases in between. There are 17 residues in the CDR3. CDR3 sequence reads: CASSLPQIAPPYNEQFF. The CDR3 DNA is TGTGCCAGCAGCTTACCCCAGATAGCCCCCCCCTACAATGAGCAGTTCTTC.

As DNA, the CDR3 is TGTGCCTGGAGCCCAGGGTATGGCAATCAGCCCCAGCATTTT. Encoded protein: CAWSPGYGNQPQHF. The V and J genes are TRBV30 and TRBJ1-5; D possibly corresponds to TRBD1 (5 bases). Trimming took off 3 bases at V and 2 bases at J, with 11 bases between the two ends. The CDR3 runs to 14 residues. Looked up from germline, CDR1 is GTSNPN and CDR2 is SVGIG (reference sequence).

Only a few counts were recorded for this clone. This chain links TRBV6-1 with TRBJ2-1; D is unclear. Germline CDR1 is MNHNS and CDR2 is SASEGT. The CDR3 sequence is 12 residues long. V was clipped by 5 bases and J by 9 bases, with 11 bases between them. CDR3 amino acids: CASSQTRSEQFF. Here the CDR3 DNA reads TGTGCCAGCAGTCAAACCCGGTCTGAGCAGTTCTTC.

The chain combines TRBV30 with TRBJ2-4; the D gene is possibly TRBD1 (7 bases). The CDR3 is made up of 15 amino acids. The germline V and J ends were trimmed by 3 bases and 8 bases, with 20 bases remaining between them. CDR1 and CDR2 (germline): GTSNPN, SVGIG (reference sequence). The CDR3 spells CAWRLKSGQRDIQYF. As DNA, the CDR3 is TGTGCCTGGAGATTAAAGTCGGGACAGCGGGACATTCAGTACTTC.

The CDR3 region has the DNA TGCGCCAGCAGACCAGGGTCGGGTGCCTACGAGCAGTACTTC. Protein sequence: CASRPGSGAYEQYF. This chain joins TRBV5-1 and TRBJ2-7; D is perhaps TRBD1 (5 bases). The V gene lost 5 bases and the J gene lost 2 bases, with 14 bases spanning the gap. CDR1 SGHRS and CDR2 YFSETQ come from the germline V gene. The CDR3 is 14 residues long.

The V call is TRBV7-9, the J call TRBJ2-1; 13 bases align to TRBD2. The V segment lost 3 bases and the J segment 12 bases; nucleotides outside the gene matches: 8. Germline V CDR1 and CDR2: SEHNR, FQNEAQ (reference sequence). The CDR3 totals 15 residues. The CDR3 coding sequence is TGTGCCAGCAGCTTCTCGGGACTAGCGGGAAATCGGCAGTTCTTC. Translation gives CASSFSGLAGNRQFF.

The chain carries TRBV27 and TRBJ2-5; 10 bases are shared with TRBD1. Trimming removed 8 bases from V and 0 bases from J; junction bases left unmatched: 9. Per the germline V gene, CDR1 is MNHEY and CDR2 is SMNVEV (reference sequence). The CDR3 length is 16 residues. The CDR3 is CASSREGQGYQETQYF. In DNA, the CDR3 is TGTGCCAGCTCTCGCGAGGGACAGGGGTACCAAGAGACCCAGTACTTC.

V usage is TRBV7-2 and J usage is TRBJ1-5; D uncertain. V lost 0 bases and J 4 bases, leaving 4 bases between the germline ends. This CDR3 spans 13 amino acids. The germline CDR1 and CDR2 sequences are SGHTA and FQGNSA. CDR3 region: CASSLALNQPQHF. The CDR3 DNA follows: TGTGCCAGCAGCTTAGCCTTAAATCAGCCCCAGCATTTT.

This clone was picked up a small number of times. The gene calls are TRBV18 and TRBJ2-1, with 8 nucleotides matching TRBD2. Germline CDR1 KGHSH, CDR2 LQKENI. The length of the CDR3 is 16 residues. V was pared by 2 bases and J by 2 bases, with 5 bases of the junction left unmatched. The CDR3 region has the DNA TGTGCCAGCTCACCAAAGCGGGAGTGGACCTACAATGAGCAGTTCTTC. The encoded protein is CASSPKREWTYNEQFF.

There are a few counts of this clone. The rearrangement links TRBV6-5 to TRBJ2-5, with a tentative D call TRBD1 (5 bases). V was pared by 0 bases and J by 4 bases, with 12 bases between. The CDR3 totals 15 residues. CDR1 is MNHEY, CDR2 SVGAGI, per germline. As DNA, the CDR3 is TGTGCCAGCAGTTACTCAGGGGCGGTTGGAGAGACCCAGTACTTC. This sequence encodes CASSYSGAVGETQYF.

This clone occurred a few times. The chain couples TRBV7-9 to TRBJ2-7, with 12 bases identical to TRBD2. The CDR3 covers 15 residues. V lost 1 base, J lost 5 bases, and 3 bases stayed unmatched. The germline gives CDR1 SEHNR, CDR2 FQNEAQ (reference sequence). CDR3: CASSLVASGRDEQYF. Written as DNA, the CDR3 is TGTGCCAGCAGCTTAGTGGCTAGCGGGAGGGACGAGCAGTACTTC.

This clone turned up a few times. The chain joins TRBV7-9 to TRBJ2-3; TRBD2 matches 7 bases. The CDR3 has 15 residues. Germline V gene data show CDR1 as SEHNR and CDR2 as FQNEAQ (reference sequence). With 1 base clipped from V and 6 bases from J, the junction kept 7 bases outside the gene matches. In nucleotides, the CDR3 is TGTGCCAGCAGCTTAGGGCTAGCGGAGAGGGATACGCAGTATTTT. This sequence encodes CASSLGLAERDTQYF.

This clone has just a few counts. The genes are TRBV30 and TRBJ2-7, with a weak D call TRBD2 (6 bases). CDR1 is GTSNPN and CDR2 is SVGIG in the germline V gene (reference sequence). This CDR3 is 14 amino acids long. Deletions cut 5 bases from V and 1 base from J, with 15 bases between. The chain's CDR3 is CAWAPGLGSYEQYF. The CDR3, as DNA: TGTGCCTGGGCTCCGGGACTGGGGTCCTACGAGCAGTACTTC.

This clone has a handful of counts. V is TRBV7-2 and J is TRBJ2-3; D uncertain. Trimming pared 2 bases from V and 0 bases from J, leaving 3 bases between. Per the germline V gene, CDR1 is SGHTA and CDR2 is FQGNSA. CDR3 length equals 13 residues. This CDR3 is CASSLLSTDTQYF. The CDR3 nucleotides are TGTGCCAGCAGCTTACTCAGCACAGATACGCAGTATTTT. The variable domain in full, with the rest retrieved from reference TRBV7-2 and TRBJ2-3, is GAGVSQSPSNKVTEKGKDVELRCDPISGHTALYWYRQSLGQGLEFLIYFQGNSAPDKSGLPSDRFSAERTGGSVSTLTIQRTQQEDSAVYLCASSLLSTDTQYFGPGTRLTVL.

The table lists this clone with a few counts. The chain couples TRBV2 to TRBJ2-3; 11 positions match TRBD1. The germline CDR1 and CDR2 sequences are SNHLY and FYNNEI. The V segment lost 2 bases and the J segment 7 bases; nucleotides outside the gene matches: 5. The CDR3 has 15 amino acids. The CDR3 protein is CASSEIGTGGHTQYF. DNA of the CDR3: TGTGCCAGCAGTGAAATTGGGACAGGGGGTCATACGCAGTATTTT.

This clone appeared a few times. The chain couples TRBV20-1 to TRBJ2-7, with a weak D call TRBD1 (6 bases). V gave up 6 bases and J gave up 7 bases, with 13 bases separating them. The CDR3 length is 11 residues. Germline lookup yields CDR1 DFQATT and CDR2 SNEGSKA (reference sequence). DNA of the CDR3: TGCAGTGCCCCTCAGGGGTGGGAGCAGTACTTC. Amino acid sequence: CSAPQGWEQYF.

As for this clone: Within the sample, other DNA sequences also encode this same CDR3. DNA for the CDR3: TGTGCCAGCAGTTCGGGGTACTATGGCTACACCTTC. This gives the protein CASSSGYYGYTF. The rearrangement links TRBV28 to TRBJ1-2; D is undetermined. Per the germline V gene, CDR1 is MDHEN and CDR2 is SYDVKM. Trimming left V 4 bases short and J 3 bases short, with 6 bases between. The CDR3 loop spans 12 amino acids.

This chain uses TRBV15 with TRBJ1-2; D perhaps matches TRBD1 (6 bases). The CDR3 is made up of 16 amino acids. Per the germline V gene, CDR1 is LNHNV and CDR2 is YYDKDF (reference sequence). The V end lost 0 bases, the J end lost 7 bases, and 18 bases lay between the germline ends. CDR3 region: CATSRDYRVEGVGYTF. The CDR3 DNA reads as TGTGCCACCAGCAGAGACTATAGGGTCGAGGGGGTTGGCTACACCTTC. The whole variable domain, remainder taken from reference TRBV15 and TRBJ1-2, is DAMVIQNPRYQVTQFGKPVTLSCSQTLNHNVMYWYQQKSSQAPKLLFHYYDKDFNNEADTPDNFQSRRPNTSFCFLDIRSPGLGDTAMYLCATSRDYRVEGVGYTFGSGTRLTVV.

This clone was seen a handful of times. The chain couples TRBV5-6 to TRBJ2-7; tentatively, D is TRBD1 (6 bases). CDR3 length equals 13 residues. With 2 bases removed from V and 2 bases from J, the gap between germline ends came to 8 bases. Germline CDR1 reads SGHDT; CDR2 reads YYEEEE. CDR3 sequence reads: CASSFGQPYEQYF. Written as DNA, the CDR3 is TGTGCCAGCAGCTTCGGACAGCCCTACGAGCAGTACTTC.

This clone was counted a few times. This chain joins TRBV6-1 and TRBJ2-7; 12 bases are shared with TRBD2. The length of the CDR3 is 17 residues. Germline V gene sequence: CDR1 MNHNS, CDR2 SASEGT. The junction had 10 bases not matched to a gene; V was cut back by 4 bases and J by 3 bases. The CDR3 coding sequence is TGTGCCAGCAGTGTAAACCAGACTAGCGGGAGCTACTACGAGCAGTACGTC. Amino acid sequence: CASSVNQTSGSYYEQYV.